This T cell receptor beta chain derives from a study of cytomegalovirus exposure and HLA in healthy donors. Donors showed nominal health when sampled, although they likely had unrecorded immune exposures. Researchers ran the PCR with 60 Vbeta and 13 Jbeta primers. TCRdb's table, derived via immunoSEQ multiplex PCR, lists solely in-frame clones and lacks some. The sample totals roughly 73,000 clones. Germline CDR1 SGDLS, CDR2 YYNGEE. V was clipped by 2 bases and J by 6 bases; unmatched bases: 3. CDR3 length: 15 residues. The V and J genes are TRBV9 and TRBJ1-5; 12 bases agree with TRBD1. This TCR was recovered from a man between 45 and 60 years old in good health and CMV-seropositive. The sequenced material came from PBMCs. The CDR3 sequence: CASSVSGQGAQPQHF. The DNA of the CDR3 is TGTGCCAGCAGCGTCTCGGGACAGGGGGCTCAGCCCCAGCATTTT.